One T cell receptor beta chain is described in this entry. Its antigen remains unidentified. The CDR3 extends over 15 amino acids. Per the germline V gene, CDR1 is MNHEY and CDR2 is SVGAGI. Trimming at V came to 6 bases and at J to 4 bases, leaving 6 bases not matched to a gene. The data were taken from a study of shared clonotypes between healthy human individuals. Study findings and constraints: Naive subsets usually exceeded memory subsets in estimated richness.

Method: immunoSEQ multiplex PCR; TCRdb's copy keeps in-frame clones and lacks some. The sample includes about 330,000 clones, over 75% of them seen just once. CCR7-negative CD45RA+ TemRA cells were combined with CD45RO+ cells to form CD8 memory. The genes are TRBV6-5 and TRBJ2-1; TRBD2 matches 10 bases. Sequencing was done on a sample of memory CD8+ T cells sorted from blood. Subset meaning: CD45RO+ cells pooled with CCR7-negative TemRA cells. The origin of this receptor is a man younger than 35 in good health. The CDR3 here is CASSLTGLAYNEQFF. The DNA for the CDR3 is TGTGCCAGCAGCCTGACGGGACTAGCGTACAATGAGCAGTTCTTC.